This TCR beta chain is drawn from a study of T-cell memory formation after mild COVID-19. Study-level information: Each donor largely had its own TCR clusters.

Via MiXCR, TCRdb re-called the 5' RACE reads, giving one row per CDR3 protein. The sample includes roughly 68,000 distinct CDR3 sequences, 16% of them seen just once. This clonotype has more than one count but fewer than ten. Germline V gene lookup returns CDR1 MNHEY and CDR2 SVGAGI. Between the trimmed V and J ends, which lost 2 bases and 2 bases, there was a span of 10 bases. This CDR3 contains 14 residues. J is TRBJ2-7 and V is TRBV6-5, with D uncertain. The source of this sequence is an adult woman who had mild COVID-19 (a few samples of this study predate the infection). Cell type and time point are not known. The sequencing sample was made of PBMCs or a T cell subset sorted from them (not recorded which). CDR3 sequence reads: CASSYVAPPYEQYF. In DNA form, the CDR3 reads TGTGCCAGCAGTTACGTAGCCCCGCCCTACGAGCAGTACTTC.